The sequence of this T cell receptor (beta chain) was determined in a study of shared T cell receptors in the human thymus. Only in-frame clones appear in the TCRdb table, and some are missing; sequencing was by immunoSEQ multiplex PCR. The sample lists roughly 710,000 clones, approximately 85% occurring once. With V trimmed by 5 bases and J by 3 bases, 4 bases remained unmatched. Germline V CDR1 and CDR2: MNHEY, SMNVEV (reference sequence). This CDR3 contains 14 residues. Another study also made use of these data, one on human thymus T cells. As that study records: It was from resections taken during corrective heart surgery that the thymus tissue came. Reports from related research described highly overlapping thymic repertoires among unrelated individuals.

This TCR was recovered from a girl under three years old with a congenital heart defect. The chain carries TRBV27 and TRBJ1-2, with TRBD1 matching 9 bases. Sample: thymocytes. CDR3 coding DNA: TGTGCCAGCAGTCCACGGACAGGGGACTATGGCTACACCTTC. Its translation: CASSPRTGDYGYTF.